Listed below are T cell receptor beta chains from one sample, sequenced in a study of siplizumab effects on memory and regulatory T cells. Libraries were prepared by immunoSEQ multiplex PCR; TCRdb keeps only in-frame clonotypes and omits some of them. The top ten clones hold 0.25% to 0.35% of a sample with roughly 100,000 clones, roughly 91% of them seen once. The sequenced material came from CD4+ T cells sorted from blood. The source is a human donor in good health. Each CDR3 is given with its conserved first and last residue. Each record gives: D gene, J gene, clone size, V gene, CDR3 protein, CDR3 DNA. The D gene is left open where the match is weak. Part of the rows lack a size; the others show once, few, many or a class for expanded clones.

d_gene: TRBD1; j_gene: TRBJ1-4; abundance: NA; v_gene: TRBV25-1; CDR3aa: CASQTGGDEKLFF; CDR3nt: TGTGCCAGCCAAACAGGGGGGGATGAAAAACTGTTTTTT
d_gene: TRBD1; j_gene: TRBJ1-3; abundance: NA; v_gene: TRBV5-1; CDR3aa: CASSFGLLSGGSGNTIYF; CDR3nt: TGCGCCAGCAGCTTTGGGTTATTATCAGGGGGCTCTGGAAACACCATATATTTT
d_gene: TRBD1; j_gene: TRBJ1-5; abundance: NA; v_gene: TRBV10-3; CDR3aa: CAISEGQVNQPQHF; CDR3nt: TGTGCCATCAGTGAGGGACAGGTGAATCAGCCCCAGCATTTT
d_gene: NA; j_gene: TRBJ2-1; abundance: NA; v_gene: TRBV27; CDR3aa: CASRSPEDYNEQFF; CDR3nt: TGTGCCAGCAGGTCACCGGAGGACTACAATGAGCAGTTCTTC
d_gene: NA; j_gene: TRBJ1-6; abundance: NA; v_gene: TRBV6-5; CDR3aa: CASSARGEYNSPLHF; CDR3nt: TGTGCCAGCAGTGCGAGGGGGGAATATAATTCACCCCTCCACTTT
d_gene: TRBD1; j_gene: TRBJ1-2; abundance: NA; v_gene: TRBV2; CDR3aa: CASKGTGNGYTF; CDR3nt: TGTGCCAGCAAGGGGACAGGGAATGGCTACACCTTC
d_gene: TRBD2; j_gene: TRBJ2-2; abundance: NA; v_gene: TRBV7-2; CDR3aa: CASSLPSGAITGELFF; CDR3nt: TGTGCCAGCAGCTTGCCTAGCGGGGCGATCACCGGGGAGCTGTTTTTT
d_gene: TRBD1; j_gene: TRBJ1-4; abundance: NA; v_gene: TRBV6-5; CDR3aa: CASSYHRGELFF; CDR3nt: TGTGCCAGCAGTTACCACAGGGGTGAACTGTTTTTT
d_gene: NA; j_gene: TRBJ1-5; abundance: NA; v_gene: TRBV27; CDR3aa: CASSSRGGNQPQHF; CDR3nt: TGTGCCAGCAGTTCGAGGGGAGGCAATCAGCCCCAGCATTTT
d_gene: NA; j_gene: TRBJ2-7; abundance: NA; v_gene: TRBV28; CDR3aa: CASSFPPAVSHEQYF; CDR3nt: TGTGCCAGCAGTTTTCCGCCAGCGGTGAGCCACGAGCAGTACTTC
d_gene: NA; j_gene: TRBJ2-3; abundance: NA; v_gene: TRBV6-5; CDR3aa: CASSYYDTQYF; CDR3nt: TGTGCCAGCAGTTACTATGATACGCAGTATTTT
d_gene: NA; j_gene: TRBJ2-5; abundance: NA; v_gene: TRBV5-1; CDR3aa: CASSLEVRETQYF; CDR3nt: TGCGCCAGCAGCTTGGAAGTACGAGAGACCCAGTACTTC
d_gene: NA; j_gene: TRBJ1-4; abundance: NA; v_gene: TRBV19; CDR3aa: CASSRAGNEKLFF; CDR3nt: TGTGCCAGTAGCAGGGCGGGTAATGAAAAACTGTTTTTT
d_gene: TRBD1; j_gene: TRBJ1-4; abundance: NA; v_gene: TRBV4-2; CDR3aa: CASSYDRGNEKLFF; CDR3nt: TGTGCCAGCAGCTACGACAGGGGTAACGAAAAACTGTTTTTT
d_gene: NA; j_gene: TRBJ2-5; abundance: NA; v_gene: TRBV29-1; CDR3aa: CSVEWGQETQYF; CDR3nt: TGCAGCGTTGAATGGGGACAAGAGACCCAGTACTTC
d_gene: TRBD2; j_gene: TRBJ2-1; abundance: NA; v_gene: TRBV11-3; CDR3aa: CASEDGRAGNEQFF; CDR3nt: TGTGCCAGCGAGGACGGGAGGGCGGGTAATGAGCAGTTCTTC
d_gene: NA; j_gene: TRBJ1-1; abundance: few; v_gene: TRBV4-1; CDR3aa: CASSQDKAGNTEAFF; CDR3nt: TGCGCCAGCAGCCAAGATAAGGCTGGGAACACTGAAGCTTTCTTT
d_gene: TRBD1; j_gene: TRBJ2-3; abundance: NA; v_gene: TRBV5-1; CDR3aa: CASRRTGVRADTQYF; CDR3nt: TGCGCCAGCAGACGTACAGGGGTCCGGGCAGATACGCAGTATTTT
d_gene: NA; j_gene: TRBJ2-1; abundance: NA; v_gene: TRBV18; CDR3aa: CASSPGTGSSYEQFF; CDR3nt: TGTGCCAGCTCACCCGGGACTGGCTCTAGTTATGAGCAGTTCTTC
d_gene: NA; j_gene: TRBJ2-2; abundance: NA; v_gene: TRBV30; CDR3aa: CAWSVQGPTGELFF; CDR3nt: TGTGCCTGGAGTGTACAAGGCCCCACCGGGGAGCTGTTTTTT
d_gene: NA; j_gene: TRBJ1-2; abundance: once; v_gene: TRBV6-5; CDR3aa: CASSRHSSSYGYTF; CDR3nt: TGTGCCAGCAGCAGACACTCGTCCTCTTATGGCTACACCTTC
d_gene: NA; j_gene: TRBJ2-3; abundance: NA; v_gene: TRBV7-2; CDR3aa: CASSLTLAATDTQYF; CDR3nt: TGTGCCAGCAGCTTAACGTTAGCGGCAACAGATACGCAGTATTTT
d_gene: NA; j_gene: TRBJ2-1; abundance: NA; v_gene: TRBV2; CDR3aa: CASSVERRGNEQFF; CDR3nt: TGTGCCAGCAGTGTGGAACGGAGGGGCAATGAGCAGTTCTTC
d_gene: TRBD1; j_gene: TRBJ1-1; abundance: NA; v_gene: TRBV9; CDR3aa: CASSSAGTVNTEAFF; CDR3nt: TGTGCCAGCAGCTCGGCCGGGACAGTGAACACTGAAGCTTTCTTT
d_gene: NA; j_gene: TRBJ2-1; abundance: once; v_gene: TRBV6-1; CDR3aa: CANEPDGYNEQFF; CDR3nt: TGTGCCAACGAACCGGACGGATACAATGAGCAGTTCTTC
d_gene: TRBD1; j_gene: TRBJ2-7; abundance: NA; v_gene: TRBV10-1; CDR3aa: CASSEDRGRGEQYF; CDR3nt: TGCGCCAGCAGTGAGGACAGGGGACGTGGCGAGCAGTACTTC
d_gene: TRBD1; j_gene: TRBJ1-3; abundance: NA; v_gene: TRBV6-5; CDR3aa: CASAPDRAGNTIYF; CDR3nt: TGTGCCAGCGCCCCGGACAGGGCGGGAAACACCATATATTTT
d_gene: TRBD1; j_gene: TRBJ2-5; abundance: NA; v_gene: TRBV19; CDR3aa: CASSITRQGAETQYF; CDR3nt: TGTGCCAGTAGTATTACACGGCAGGGGGCTGAGACCCAGTACTTC
d_gene: NA; j_gene: TRBJ1-6; abundance: NA; v_gene: TRBV19; CDR3aa: CASSIPNSPLHF; CDR3nt: TGTGCCAGTAGTATCCCAAATTCACCCCTCCACTTT
d_gene: NA; j_gene: TRBJ2-1; abundance: NA; v_gene: TRBV9; CDR3aa: CASSVRGDRYNEQFF; CDR3nt: TGTGCCAGCAGCGTTCGTGGGGACCGTTACAATGAGCAGTTCTTC
d_gene: NA; j_gene: TRBJ2-5; abundance: NA; v_gene: TRBV27; CDR3aa: CASSPAPMYQETQYF; CDR3nt: TGTGCCAGCAGCCCTGCACCTATGTACCAAGAGACCCAGTACTTC
d_gene: NA; j_gene: TRBJ2-1; abundance: NA; v_gene: TRBV2; CDR3aa: CASSESLFNEQFF; CDR3nt: TGTGCCAGCAGTGAGTCGCTTTTCAATGAGCAGTTCTTC
d_gene: NA; j_gene: TRBJ2-2; abundance: NA; v_gene: TRBV7-9; CDR3aa: CASSFAGPTGELFF; CDR3nt: TGTGCCAGCAGCTTCGCAGGGCCCACCGGGGAGCTGTTTTTT
d_gene: NA; j_gene: TRBJ1-1; abundance: NA; v_gene: TRBV30; CDR3aa: CAWNSNLNTEAFF; CDR3nt: TGTGCCTGGAACAGCAACTTGAACACTGAAGCTTTCTTT
d_gene: NA; j_gene: TRBJ1-2; abundance: NA; v_gene: TRBV4-2; CDR3aa: CASSQGHANYGYTF; CDR3nt: TGTGCCAGCAGCCAAGGTCACGCTAACTATGGCTACACCTTC
d_gene: NA; j_gene: TRBJ2-7; abundance: once; v_gene: TRBV11-3; CDR3aa: CASSPTARVEQYF; CDR3nt: TGTGCCAGCAGCCCGACGGCTCGGGTCGAGCAGTACTTC
d_gene: NA; j_gene: TRBJ1-1; abundance: NA; v_gene: TRBV6-5; CDR3aa: CASKHSTEAFF; CDR3nt: TGTGCCAGCAAGCACAGCACTGAAGCTTTCTTT
d_gene: TRBD2; j_gene: TRBJ2-1; abundance: NA; v_gene: TRBV9; CDR3aa: CASSVDPTSGRSNEQFF; CDR3nt: TGTGCCAGCAGCGTTGACCCGACTAGCGGAAGGAGTAATGAGCAGTTCTTC
d_gene: NA; j_gene: TRBJ1-2; abundance: NA; v_gene: TRBV29-1; CDR3aa: CSVAPYRGQKDLYGYTF; CDR3nt: TGCAGCGTTGCACCCTACCGGGGGCAGAAAGATTTGTATGGCTACACCTTC
d_gene: TRBD1; j_gene: TRBJ1-6; abundance: NA; v_gene: TRBV7-9; CDR3aa: CASSTTGTGASPLHF; CDR3nt: TGTGCCAGCAGCACTACCGGGACAGGGGCTTCACCCCTCCACTTT
d_gene: NA; j_gene: TRBJ2-7; abundance: NA; v_gene: TRBV6-6; CDR3aa: CASSGQGIYEQYF; CDR3nt: TGTGCCAGCAGTGGTCAGGGTATCTACGAGCAGTACTTC
d_gene: NA; j_gene: TRBJ1-5; abundance: once; v_gene: TRBV9; CDR3aa: CASSVGAAGDRPQHF; CDR3nt: TGTGCCAGCAGCGTAGGGGCCGCAGGGGATCGGCCCCAGCATTTT
d_gene: NA; j_gene: TRBJ1-3; abundance: NA; v_gene: TRBV19; CDR3aa: CASSIDRPNSGNTIYF; CDR3nt: TGTGCCAGTAGTATAGATCGACCGAACTCTGGAAACACCATATATTTT
d_gene: TRBD1; j_gene: TRBJ1-2; abundance: NA; v_gene: TRBV15; CDR3aa: CATSRDLGGDYGYTF; CDR3nt: TGTGCCACCAGCAGAGATTTAGGGGGCGACTATGGCTACACCTTC
d_gene: NA; j_gene: TRBJ1-1; abundance: once; v_gene: TRBV5-1; CDR3aa: CASSLQGNTEAFF; CDR3nt: TGCGCCAGCAGCTTACAGGGGAACACTGAAGCTTTCTTT
d_gene: TRBD1; j_gene: TRBJ2-1; abundance: once; v_gene: TRBV7-3; CDR3aa: CASSQDRGSYNEQFF; CDR3nt: TGTGCCAGCAGCCAAGACAGGGGCTCCTACAATGAGCAGTTCTTC
d_gene: TRBD2; j_gene: TRBJ2-1; abundance: NA; v_gene: TRBV10-3; CDR3aa: CAITPGTSGDEQFF; CDR3nt: TGTGCCATCACCCCCGGGACTAGCGGGGATGAGCAGTTCTTC
d_gene: NA; j_gene: TRBJ1-1; abundance: NA; v_gene: TRBV18; CDR3aa: CASSQTALNTEAFF; CDR3nt: TGTGCCAGCTCACAAACAGCGCTGAACACTGAAGCTTTCTTT
d_gene: NA; j_gene: TRBJ2-7; abundance: NA; v_gene: TRBV6-1; CDR3aa: CASRWGYEQYF; CDR3nt: TGTGCCAGCAGGTGGGGCTACGAGCAGTACTTC
d_gene: NA; j_gene: TRBJ2-5; abundance: NA; v_gene: TRBV19; CDR3aa: CASRDTTHQETQYF; CDR3nt: TGTGCCAGTAGGGACACTACCCACCAAGAGACCCAGTACTTC
d_gene: NA; j_gene: TRBJ1-6; abundance: NA; v_gene: TRBV9; CDR3aa: CASSVGQESSYNSPLHF; CDR3nt: TGTGCCAGCAGCGTAGGACAGGAGAGCTCCTATAATTCACCCCTCCACTTT